This T cell receptor (beta chain) was sequenced in a study of blood T cell repertoires in COVID-19. The V and J ends lost 3 bases and 0 bases respectively, with 7 bases between them. Germline lookup yields CDR1 SGHNT and CDR2 YYREEE (reference sequence). The CDR3 totals 14 residues. The protocol was immunoSEQ multiplex PCR, while the TCRdb copy is restricted to in-frame clones and leaves out a portion. The sample has over 90,000 clones, 75% to 95% seen once. The clonotype comes from a man between 50 and 59 years old with acute or convalescent COVID-19. Sequencing was done on a sample of peripheral blood. The genes are TRBV5-4 and TRBJ2-4; D might be TRBD2 (6 bases). CDR3 nucleotide sequence: TGTGCCAGCAGCTCGGGACTAGCCAAAAACATTCAGTACTTC. This translates into CASSSGLAKNIQYF.